The sample holds a few counts of the clone carrying this T cell receptor (beta chain). What it binds is not known. Some clones are missing from TCRdb's copy, which holds only in-frame ones; the method was immunoSEQ multiplex PCR. The sample includes about 120,000 clones, 80% to 95% seen only once; the top ten take around 0.12%. These data belong to a study of graft-versus-host responses after intestinal transplantation. The overall study: Anti-thymocyte globulin induction, then tacrolimus and steroids for about three years, went to all recipients. Study-level points and caveats: GvH clonotypes were identified within recipient marrow, with a subset emerging first in ileum or blood.

The CDR3 loop spans 12 amino acids. CDR1 is MNHNY and CDR2 is SVGAGI in the germline V gene (reference sequence). Trimming stripped 2 bases from V and 9 bases from J, with 8 bases between. This sequence joins TRBV6-6 and TRBJ2-1; D uncertain. Sequenced material: unstimulated CD4+ T cells sorted from spleen or lymph node cells, taken before intestinal transplant. This clonotype was sampled from a human donor who received an intestinal transplant. This CDR3 reads CASSYEFSEQFF. CDR3 coding DNA: TGTGCCAGCAGTTACGAGTTTAGTGAGCAGTTCTTC.